These 32 T cell receptor beta chains share one sample of origin, sequenced in a study of blood T cells in healthy people across ages. Alongside a J-beta primer mix, a sample-barcoded 5' primer served in a second PCR lasting about 7 to 11 cycles. TCRdb reanalysed the 5' RACE reads using MiXCR and keeps one entry per CDR3 protein. The sample consists of about 670,000 distinct CDR3 sequences, roughly 43% of them appearing once. Sequenced input: blood. The receptors were sampled from a man older than 75 in good health.

The J gene is TRBJ2-2, the V gene TRBV6-2 or TRBV6-3; TRBD1 agrees at 8 bases. Germline V gives CDR1 MNHEY, CDR2 SVGEGT. J lost 4 bases, V lost 5 bases, and 9 bases had no gene match. CDR3 length equals 16 residues. CDR3 in amino acids: CASSRSTGVGTGELFF. In DNA, the CDR3 is TGTGCCAGCAGTCGGTCGACAGGGGTCGGCACCGGGGAGCTGTTTTTT.

This clonotype turned up a few times. The genes are TRBV7-9 and TRBJ2-7, with 8 bases aligning to TRBD1. Germline V gene lookup returns CDR1 SEHNR and CDR2 FQNEAQ (reference sequence). V shed 5 bases, J shed 3 bases, and the junction held 6 bases outside the gene matches. CDR3 size: 14 residues. Here the CDR3 reads CASSNRDRFYEQYF. The DNA for the CDR3 is TGTGCCAGCAGCAACCGGGACAGGTTCTACGAGCAGTACTTC.

This clonotype occurred a few times. The chain uses TRBV6-6 and TRBJ2-5; 12 positions agree with TRBD2. Looked up from germline, CDR1 is MNHNY and CDR2 is SVGAGI (reference sequence). With 5 bases clipped from V and 7 bases from J, the junction kept 11 bases outside the gene matches. The CDR3 loop spans 16 amino acids. The CDR3 region is CASSPPETSGGGTQYF. CDR3 coding DNA: TGTGCCAGCAGTCCCCCCGAGACTAGCGGGGGTGGGACCCAGTACTTC.

This clonotype turned up a few times. The chain joins TRBV7-2 to TRBJ2-3; D remains unclear. The V gene lost 2 bases and the J gene lost 6 bases, with 9 bases spanning the gap. This CDR3 spans 13 amino acids. Germline CDR1 is SGHTA and CDR2 is FQGNSA. CDR3 bases: TGTGCCAGCAGCTTAACCCCTTGGGATACGCAGTATTTT. Translated, it gives CASSLTPWDTQYF.

The chain links TRBV2 to TRBJ2-1; 9 nucleotides match TRBD2. This CDR3 has 18 amino acids. After removal of 7 bases from V and 2 bases from J, the junction contained 15 bases not matched to a gene. CDR1 is SNHLY, CDR2 FYNNEI, per germline. The CDR3 is CASMARGGLRTAYNEQFF. CDR3 DNA: TGTGCCAGCATGGCGCGGGGGGGCCTACGAACCGCCTACAATGAGCAGTTCTTC.

The chain combines TRBV5-1 with TRBJ2-5; 9 bases agree with TRBD1. Trimming removed 6 bases from V and 0 bases from J; junction bases left unmatched: 6. The germline gives CDR1 SGHRS, CDR2 YFSETQ. The CDR3 runs 15 residues. CDR3 sequence: CASTRTGGYQETQYF. In nucleotides, the CDR3 is TGCGCCAGCACTAGAACAGGGGGCTACCAAGAGACCCAGTACTTC.

This clonotype was counted at least ten times. The genes are TRBV10-3 and TRBJ2-4; D could derive from TRBD1 or TRBD2 (5 bases each). Germline V gives CDR1 ENHRY, CDR2 SYGVKD. Deletions cut 6 bases from V and 3 bases from J, with 15 bases between. This CDR3 is built from 15 residues. DNA of the CDR3: TGTGCCATCAGGGGGGATAGCGACCGCAAAAACATTCAGTACTTC. This codes for CAIRGDSDRKNIQYF.

With respect to this clonotype: This may stem from a read error, because a much larger clone lies one nucleotide away. The chain is built from TRBV25-1 and TRBJ1-2; D not certain. The CDR3 runs to 14 residues. The germline CDR1 and CDR2 sequences are MGHDK and SYGVNS. The germline V and J ends were trimmed by 1 base and 2 bases, with 8 bases remaining between them. The CDR3 is CASSELGWNYGYTF. The CDR3 region has the DNA TGTGCCAGCAGTGAATTGGGTTGGAACTATGGCTACACCTTC.

Details on this clonotype: An end of the junction differs from the germline gene, which may be a read error. J is TRBJ2-5 and V is TRBV24-1; possibly TRBD1 for D (5 bases). The CDR3 length is 14 residues. Germline loops: CDR1 KGHDR, CDR2 SFDVKD. CDR3 DNA sequence: TGTGCCTCCATTAGGGGCCAGTCTGGTGAGACCCGGTACTTC. Translation: CASIRGQSGETRYF.

The chain carries TRBV7-2 and TRBJ2-3; 7 positions agree with TRBD2. CDR1 SGHTA and CDR2 FQGNSA come from the germline V gene. CDR3 length: 15 amino acids. Germline trimming cut 7 bases from V and 6 bases from J; bases unmatched to any gene: 13. This chain's CDR3 is CASNPAGLSMDTQYF. The CDR3 DNA reads TGTGCCAGCAATCCAGCGGGGTTGAGTATGGATACGCAGTATTTT.

V usage is TRBV6-2 or TRBV6-3 and J usage is TRBJ2-2; 7 positions agree with TRBD1. CDR1 and CDR2 from the germline V gene are MNHEY and SVGEGT. Losses at the gene ends were 7 bases for V and 1 base for J; bases not matched to a gene: 15. The CDR3 covers 18 residues. CDR3 bases: TGTGCCAGCAAACCCCACGGCAGGGGGAATTTGAACACCGGGGAGCTGTTTTTT. Its translation is CASKPHGRGNLNTGELFF.

Concerning this clonotype itself: This clone may be a read error of a much larger clone one base away. The chain has TRBV20-1 and TRBJ2-1; perhaps TRBD2 as D (6 bases). CDR1 DFQATT and CDR2 SNEGSKA come from the germline V gene (reference sequence). The CDR3 spans 14 residues. Trimming cost V 0 bases and J 6 bases, with 12 bases left between them. The CDR3 DNA is TGCAGTGCTAGAGATCGCACTAGCAGCAATGAGCAGTTCTTC. Its translation: CSARDRTSSNEQFF.

V is TRBV29-1 and J is TRBJ2-1; the D gene is possibly TRBD2 (6 bases). V was pared by 6 bases and J by 13 bases, with 28 bases between. Germline V gene data show CDR1 as SQVTM and CDR2 as ANQGSEA. The CDR3 is 15 amino acids. In DNA form, the CDR3 reads TGCAGCGTAAAACTTCTCGGGGGTGCGCAAGAGACCCAGTTCTTC. Translating it yields CSVKLLGGAQETQFF.

The CDR3 nucleotides are TGTGCCAGCAGTGTGGCAGGGGGCGGTGATGCTTTCTTT. Its translation: CASSVAGGGDAFF. This chain joins TRBV12-3 or TRBV12-4 and TRBJ1-1; TRBD1 agrees at 8 bases. The CDR3 is 13 residues long. With V trimmed by 5 bases and J by 11 bases, 10 bases remained unmatched.

About this clonotype: A read error may be the cause here, since a much bigger clone is one base away. The rearrangement uses TRBV5-5 and TRBJ2-3; D is perhaps TRBD2 (5 bases). CDR1 and CDR2 (germline): SGHKS, YYEKEE (reference sequence). The CDR3 is 14 amino acids. The CDR3 reads CVSSFGKGTDTQYF. The CDR3 DNA sequence: TGTGTCAGCAGCTTCGGGAAGGGCACAGATACGCAGTATTTT.

This clonotype was recorded at least ten times. The chain links TRBV20-1 to TRBJ2-4; 13 bases match TRBD2. The junction had 11 bases not matched to a gene; V was cut back by 5 bases and J by 7 bases. This CDR3 spans 16 amino acids. Germline V gene lookup returns CDR1 DFQATT and CDR2 SNEGSKA (reference sequence). CDR3 loop: CSADTGTSGKLNIQYF. For the CDR3, the DNA is TGCAGTGCTGATACCGGGACTAGCGGGAAGTTGAACATTCAGTACTTC.

The chain joins TRBV19 to TRBJ2-2; 8 positions match TRBD1. The J segment lost 4 bases and the V segment lost 4 bases, leaving 8 bases of the junction unmatched. Germline CDR1 LNHDA, CDR2 SQIVND (reference sequence). CDR3 size: 16 residues. The CDR3 nucleotides are TGTGCCAGTAGTACTCAGGGGGCTAGGAGCACCGGGGAGCTGTTTTTT. Its translation is CASSTQGARSTGELFF. Full variable domain (outside the CDR3, taken from reference TRBV19 and TRBJ2-2): DGGITQSPKYLFRKEGQNVTLSCEQNLNHDAMYWYRQDPGQGLRLIYYSQIVNDFQKGDIAEGYSVSREKKESFPLTVTSAQKNPTAFYLCASSTQGARSTGELFFGEGSRLTVL.

CDR3: CSVGQGGDTQYF. CDR3 sequence (DNA): TGCAGCGTAGGACAGGGGGGCGATACGCAGTATTTT. The chain carries TRBV29-1 and TRBJ2-3; 10 positions match TRBD1. The CDR3 is 12 amino acids. CDR1 SQVTM and CDR2 ANQGSEA come from the germline V gene. The V and J ends lost 6 bases and 6 bases, in that order; junction bases with no gene match: 3.

V usage is TRBV10-1 and J usage is TRBJ2-3, with 10 bases lining up with TRBD1. The germline CDR1 and CDR2 sequences are WNHNN and SYGVQD (reference sequence). The CDR3 contains 13 residues. V shed 6 bases and J 9 bases; nucleotides not matched to a gene: 6. The DNA of the CDR3 is TGCGCCAGCAGCCGGGACAGGGGAAGCACGCAGTATTTT. This codes for CASSRDRGSTQYF.

This clonotype was seen a handful of times. V is TRBV11-3 and J is TRBJ2-5; D unresolved. The V gene lost 0 bases and the J gene lost 13 bases, with 15 bases spanning the gap. Germline V gives CDR1 SGHNT, CDR2 YENEEA. CDR3 length: 13 residues. The CDR3 loop is CASSLDADTVPYF. Here the CDR3 DNA reads TGTGCCAGCAGCTTAGACGCGGATACAGTACCGTACTTC.

Points on this clonotype: Since a much larger clone is just one base distant, this may be a read error. The chain couples TRBV20-1 to TRBJ2-5; 8 nucleotides agree with TRBD1. CDR1 DFQATT and CDR2 SNEGSKA come from the germline V gene (reference sequence). V dropped 6 bases and J dropped 11; count of bases not matched to a gene: 8. The CDR3 has 11 residues. CDR3 residues: CSARTGLEQYF. The DNA for the CDR3 is TGCAGTGCAAGGACAGGGCTAGAGCAGTACTTC.

V is TRBV5-1 and J is TRBJ1-2; no firm D call. This CDR3 is 15 amino acids long. With 0 bases removed from V and 3 bases from J, the gap between germline ends came to 12 bases. The V gene's germline CDR1 is SGHRS and CDR2 YFSETQ. The CDR3 spells CASSLVPTSDYGYTF. CDR3 coding DNA: TGCGCCAGCAGCTTGGTCCCGACGTCTGACTATGGCTACACCTTC.

The genes are TRBV27 and TRBJ2-3; no clear D gene. Trimming left V 3 bases short and J 2 bases short, with 9 bases between. CDR3 length equals 14 residues. Germline V lookup: CDR1 MNHEY, CDR2 SMNVEV (reference sequence). The CDR3 sequence: CASSLERNTDTQYF. CDR3 bases: TGTGCCAGCAGTTTGGAGCGAAACACAGATACGCAGTATTTT.

Notes on this clonotype: Just one base apart from a much larger clone, this may be a read error. This chain links TRBV4-1 with TRBJ2-1; 8 bases map to TRBD1. In germline, CDR1 is MGHRA, CDR2 YSYEKL. The CDR3 contains 16 residues. The CDR3 spells CASSQPDRGAYNGQFF. The CDR3, as DNA: TGCGCCAGCAGCCAACCCGACAGGGGCGCCTACAATGGGCAGTTCTTC.

The CDR3 spells CASSEEAGRNTQYF. CDR3 in DNA: TGTGCCAGCAGCGAAGAGGCGGGGCGTAATACGCAGTATTTT. The chain is built from TRBV7-8 and TRBJ2-3, with a tentative D call TRBD2 (6 bases). V lost 5 bases, J lost 7 bases, and 16 bases lay in between. CDR3 length equals 14 residues. Germline CDR1 and CDR2: SGHVS and FQNEAQ.

CDR3 DNA: TGTGCCAGCAGTTACGTTGGCGGGGGTCCCTACGAGCAGTACTTC. This translates into CASSYVGGGPYEQYF. The V call is TRBV6-5, the J call TRBJ2-7; TRBD2 matches at 7 bases. This CDR3 spans 15 amino acids. Germline CDR1 MNHEY, CDR2 SVGAGI. V trimming: 2 bases; J trimming: 2 bases; junction bases outside the gene matches: 6.

The chain employs TRBV7-2 and TRBJ2-3; perhaps TRBD1 as D (6 bases). This CDR3 region has 15 residues. CDR1 is SGHTA and CDR2 is FQGNSA in the germline V gene. V was trimmed by 3 bases and J by 2 bases, leaving 12 bases between them. The CDR3 coding sequence is TGTGCCAGCAGCTTCACAGGGTACTCCACAGATACGCAGTATTTT. Protein: CASSFTGYSTDTQYF.

The CDR3 DNA reads TGCGCCAGCAGCTTGACCGACGGTTCTTACGAGCAGTACTTC. Residues: CASSLTDGSYEQYF. J is TRBJ2-7 and V is TRBV5-1; D is undetermined. Trimming left V 1 base short and J 4 bases short, with 12 bases between. The CDR3 contains 14 residues. From germline, CDR1 is SGHRS and CDR2 YFSETQ. Full variable domain (outside the CDR3, taken from reference TRBV5-1 and TRBJ2-7): KAGVTQTPRYLIKTRGQQVTLSCSPISGHRSVSWYQQTPGQGLQFLFEYFSETQRNKGNFPGRFSGRQFSNSRSEMNVSTLELGDSALYLCASSLTDGSYEQYFGPGTRLTVT.

At least ten counts were recorded for this clonotype. Possible read error: a much larger clone is one base away. The chain links TRBV2 to TRBJ2-7; 9 bases agree with TRBD2. The CDR3 covers 14 residues. V shed 6 bases, J shed 6 bases, and the junction held 9 bases outside the gene matches. Looked up from germline, CDR1 is SNHLY and CDR2 is FYNNEI. The CDR3 protein is CASRGRAGGVEQYF. The CDR3 DNA sequence: TGTGCCAGCAGGGGACGAGCGGGAGGAGTCGAGCAGTACTTC.

As concerns this clonotype: The junction differs from germline at one of its ends, possibly a read error. The chain combines TRBV6-5 with TRBJ2-1; D possibly matches TRBD1 or TRBD2 (5 bases each). Germline V CDR1 and CDR2: MNHEY, SVGAGI. The CDR3 extends over 14 amino acids. CDR3 sequence (DNA): TGTGCCAGCAGACCCCAGGACGGGGCCGATGAGCGGTTCTTC. Translated: CASRPQDGADERFF.

This chain connects TRBV20-1 to TRBJ1-5, with 7 bases fitting TRBD1. J was trimmed by 2 bases and V by 7 bases; bases with no gene match: 8. The CDR3 runs to 14 residues. Germline V gene lookup returns CDR1 DFQATT and CDR2 SNEGSKA (reference sequence). In DNA form, the CDR3 reads TGCAGTGGAACCAACAGGGGTGGCAATCAGCCCCAGCATTTT. It specifies CSGTNRGGNQPQHF.

This clonotype was detected once. This chain connects TRBV7-3 to TRBJ2-5; 7 bases line up with TRBD1. Germline V gives CDR1 SGHTA, CDR2 FQGTGA. The CDR3 is 19 residues long. V trimming: 0 bases; J trimming: 11 bases; junction bases outside the gene matches: 24. The CDR3 bases are TGTGCCAGCAGCTTAACAGGGGGCGACCTAGGACGAAGGAACAATGAGCAGTACTTC. Amino acids: CASSLTGGDLGRRNNEQYF.